The TCR beta chain under discussion was sequenced for a study of T cell changes during pregnancy in multiple sclerosis. Sequenced by immunoSEQ multiplex PCR; TCRdb stores in-frame clones only, minus some. Among some 52,000 clones listed, about 92% were seen once. The ends were cut back, 7 bases at V and 0 bases at J, with 13 bases in the middle. This CDR3 spans 15 amino acids. The V gene's germline CDR1 is MNHEY and CDR2 SVGAGI. V usage is TRBV6-5 and J usage is TRBJ1-3; a possible D gene is TRBD1 (5 bases). This sequence was found in a female donor with multiple sclerosis, enrolled in a pregnancy study. The sample here was CD4+ T cells from peripheral blood mononuclear cells, taken in the third trimester of pregnancy. CDR3: CASTPREDSGNTIYF. CDR3 coding DNA: TGTGCCAGCACCCCCAGGGAAGACTCTGGAAACACCATATATTTT.